These T cell receptor beta chains were read from a single sample in a study of blood T cell repertoires in COVID-19. The protocol was immunoSEQ multiplex PCR, while the TCRdb copy is restricted to in-frame clones and leaves out a portion. Altogether 140,000 or so clones are present, roughly 87% being singletons, with the ten largest covering more than 0.8%. The sequenced sample consisted of peripheral blood. The receptors come from a woman in her forties or fifties with acute or convalescent COVID-19. CDR3s include the opening cysteine and the closing phenylalanine or tryptophan. The D gene is left open where the match is weak. The size of a clone is reported for some rows only, either as once, few or many, or as a class for expanded clones.

V gene: TRBV18
D gene: TRBD1
clone size: -
J gene: TRBJ1-1
CDR3 protein: CASSPWVGGGGRTEAFF
CDR3 DNA: TGTGCCAGCTCACCTTGGGTTGGAGGGGGCGGAAGGACTGAAGCTTTCTTT

V gene: TRBV27
D gene: TRBD2
clone size: -
J gene: TRBJ2-3
CDR3 protein: CASSPHALAGGMADTQYF
CDR3 DNA: TGTGCCAGCAGTCCCCACGCCCTAGCGGGGGGGATGGCAGATACGCAGTATTTT

V gene: TRBV20-1
D gene: TRBD1
clone size: -
J gene: TRBJ1-4
CDR3 protein: CSASGTGNEKLFF
CDR3 DNA: TGCAGTGCTAGTGGGACAGGGAATGAAAAACTGTTTTTT

V gene: TRBV6-5
D gene: TRBD1
clone size: once
J gene: TRBJ1-2
CDR3 protein: CASTRQGLYYGYTF
CDR3 DNA: TGTGCCAGCACCCGACAGGGTTTGTACTATGGCTACACCTTC

V gene: TRBV9
D gene: TRBD2
clone size: -
J gene: TRBJ2-3
CDR3 protein: CASSPDPTSGTDTQYF
CDR3 DNA: TGTGCCAGCAGCCCTGACCCGACTAGCGGAACAGATACGCAGTATTTT

V gene: TRBV4-2
D gene: TRBD2
clone size: -
J gene: TRBJ2-2
CDR3 protein: CASSQGTSGVGAGELFF
CDR3 DNA: TGTGCCAGCAGCCAAGGGACTAGCGGAGTTGGAGCCGGGGAGCTGTTTTTT

V gene: TRBV11-1
D gene: TRBD2
clone size: -
J gene: TRBJ2-1
CDR3 protein: CASSLRREGLFEQFF
CDR3 DNA: TGTGCCAGCAGCTTACGGCGGGAGGGCCTTTTTGAGCAGTTCTTC

V gene: TRBV5-4
D gene: -
clone size: -
J gene: TRBJ1-2
CDR3 protein: CASSLPQVANYGYTF
CDR3 DNA: TGTGCCAGCAGCTTGCCGCAGGTCGCTAACTATGGCTACACCTTC

V gene: TRBV5-1
D gene: -
clone size: -
J gene: TRBJ2-3
CDR3 protein: CASSLAFSPSATDTQYF
CDR3 DNA: TGCGCCAGCAGCTTGGCCTTTAGCCCCTCGGCAACAGATACGCAGTATTTT

V gene: TRBV28
D gene: TRBD2
clone size: -
J gene: TRBJ2-7
CDR3 protein: CASPLGLAAIRDSYEQYF
CDR3 DNA: TGTGCCAGCCCCCTGGGCCTAGCGGCGATAAGAGATTCCTACGAGCAGTACTTC

V gene: TRBV28
D gene: TRBD1
clone size: -
J gene: TRBJ2-7
CDR3 protein: CASSSPGTGAREQYF
CDR3 DNA: TGTGCCAGCAGTTCACCCGGGACAGGGGCTAGAGAGCAGTACTTC

V gene: TRBV7-3
D gene: TRBD1
clone size: -
J gene: TRBJ1-2
CDR3 protein: CASSSTGVIGYTF
CDR3 DNA: TGTGCCAGCAGCTCTACAGGGGTTATCGGCTACACCTTC

V gene: TRBV19
D gene: TRBD1
clone size: -
J gene: TRBJ1-5
CDR3 protein: CASMSTGQRQPQHF
CDR3 DNA: TGTGCCAGTATGTCGACAGGGCAAAGGCAGCCCCAGCATTTT

V gene: TRBV10-1
D gene: TRBD2
clone size: -
J gene: TRBJ2-2
CDR3 protein: CASSLAGGPGELFF
CDR3 DNA: TGCGCCAGCAGTCTAGCGGGAGGGCCCGGGGAGCTGTTTTTT

V gene: TRBV5-1
D gene: TRBD1
clone size: -
J gene: TRBJ2-2
CDR3 protein: CASSLRGLGTGELFF
CDR3 DNA: TGCGCCAGCAGCTTAAGGGGGCTAGGCACCGGGGAGCTGTTTTTT

V gene: TRBV7-9
D gene: TRBD1
clone size: -
J gene: TRBJ2-7
CDR3 protein: CASSQPGQGINEQYF
CDR3 DNA: TGTGCCAGCAGTCAACCCGGACAGGGAATAAACGAGCAGTACTTC

V gene: TRBV10-3
D gene: -
clone size: -
J gene: TRBJ2-7
CDR3 protein: CAISETDSYEQYF
CDR3 DNA: TGTGCCATCAGTGAGACAGATTCCTACGAGCAGTACTTC

V gene: TRBV7-9
D gene: TRBD2
clone size: -
J gene: TRBJ2-1
CDR3 protein: CASSLLGLAGGLIYNEQFF
CDR3 DNA: TGTGCCAGCAGCTTACTAGGACTAGCGGGGGGGCTGATCTACAATGAGCAGTTCTTC

V gene: TRBV6-6
D gene: -
clone size: -
J gene: TRBJ2-3
CDR3 protein: CASSPGTDTQYF
CDR3 DNA: TGTGCCAGCAGCCCAGGCACAGATACGCAGTATTTT

V gene: TRBV15
D gene: TRBD2
clone size: -
J gene: TRBJ2-7
CDR3 protein: CATSRGRLLAGSINEQYF
CDR3 DNA: TGTGCCACCAGCAGAGGGCGCCTTTTAGCGGGGTCAATCAACGAGCAGTACTTC

V gene: TRBV7-9
D gene: TRBD1
clone size: -
J gene: TRBJ1-1
CDR3 protein: CASSSHRGNMDTEAFF
CDR3 DNA: TGTGCCAGCAGTTCCCACAGGGGAAATATGGACACTGAAGCTTTCTTT

V gene: TRBV30
D gene: TRBD2
clone size: -
J gene: TRBJ2-1
CDR3 protein: CAWSAGTSAYNEQFF
CDR3 DNA: TGTGCCTGGAGTGCCGGGACTAGCGCTTACAATGAGCAGTTCTTC

V gene: TRBV5-6
D gene: -
clone size: -
J gene: TRBJ1-2
CDR3 protein: CASSLEVPGGYTF
CDR3 DNA: TGTGCCAGCAGTTTAGAGGTCCCCGGTGGCTACACCTTC

V gene: TRBV19
D gene: TRBD1
clone size: -
J gene: TRBJ1-3
CDR3 protein: CASSVGTDAGNTIYF
CDR3 DNA: TGTGCCAGTAGTGTCGGGACAGACGCGGGAAACACCATATATTTT

V gene: TRBV19
D gene: -
clone size: -
J gene: TRBJ1-1
CDR3 protein: CASSERGGRGEAFF
CDR3 DNA: TGTGCCAGTAGTGAACGGGGGGGCCGGGGTGAAGCTTTCTTT

V gene: TRBV29-1
D gene: TRBD1
clone size: -
J gene: TRBJ2-1
CDR3 protein: CSVLETGSNEQFF
CDR3 DNA: TGCAGCGTTTTGGAGACAGGGAGTAATGAGCAGTTCTTC

V gene: TRBV19
D gene: -
clone size: -
J gene: TRBJ2-7
CDR3 protein: CASIESGGYEQYF
CDR3 DNA: TGTGCCAGTATTGAATCTGGCGGTTACGAGCAGTACTTC

V gene: TRBV7-9
D gene: -
clone size: -
J gene: TRBJ1-2
CDR3 protein: CASSSQFGFYGYTF
CDR3 DNA: TGTGCCAGCAGCTCACAATTCGGGTTCTATGGCTACACCTTC

V gene: TRBV23-1
D gene: TRBD1
clone size: -
J gene: TRBJ1-6
CDR3 protein: CASSHPGQGLLGGALHF
CDR3 DNA: TGCGCCAGCAGTCACCCGGGACAGGGCTTGCTGGGGGGGGCCCTCCACTTT

V gene: TRBV10-1
D gene: TRBD2
clone size: -
J gene: TRBJ2-1
CDR3 protein: CASTGRGLAGFEQFF
CDR3 DNA: TGCGCCAGCACCGGAAGGGGACTAGCGGGATTCGAACAGTTCTTC

V gene: TRBV5-1
D gene: -
clone size: -
J gene: TRBJ1-2
CDR3 protein: CASSPEIITGYGYTF
CDR3 DNA: TGCGCCAGCAGCCCCGAAATAATAACAGGTTATGGCTACACCTTC

V gene: TRBV14
D gene: -
clone size: few
J gene: TRBJ2-1
CDR3 protein: CASSQSVRYNEQFF
CDR3 DNA: TGTGCCAGCAGCCAGAGTGTACGCTACAATGAGCAGTTCTTC

V gene: TRBV30
D gene: TRBD2
clone size: -
J gene: TRBJ2-1
CDR3 protein: CASGTSGGAWFEDEQFF
CDR3 DNA: TGTGCCTCCGGGACTAGCGGGGGGGCGTGGTTTGAGGATGAGCAGTTCTTC

V gene: TRBV9
D gene: -
clone size: -
J gene: TRBJ1-1
CDR3 protein: CASSVVDGFTADTEAFF
CDR3 DNA: TGTGCCAGCAGCGTAGTCGACGGCTTTACCGCGGACACTGAAGCTTTCTTT

V gene: TRBV19
D gene: TRBD1
clone size: -
J gene: TRBJ1-5
CDR3 protein: CASSPDRGRSQPQHF
CDR3 DNA: TGTGCCAGTAGTCCGGACAGGGGGCGCAGTCAGCCCCAGCATTTT

V gene: TRBV3-1/TRBV3-2
D gene: TRBD2
clone size: -
J gene: TRBJ2-3
CDR3 protein: CASSQASLAGGPQDTQYF
CDR3 DNA: TGTGCCAGCAGCCAAGCGAGCCTAGCGGGGGGGCCCCAGGATACGCAGTATTTT

V gene: TRBV2
D gene: -
clone size: -
J gene: TRBJ1-3
CDR3 protein: CASSPTIGNTIYF
CDR3 DNA: TGTGCCAGCAGCCCTACCATTGGAAACACCATATATTTT

V gene: TRBV10-1
D gene: -
clone size: -
J gene: TRBJ2-7
CDR3 protein: CASTEPGSYEQYF
CDR3 DNA: TGCGCCAGCACCGAACCGGGGTCGTACGAGCAGTACTTC

V gene: TRBV28
D gene: -
clone size: few
J gene: TRBJ1-3
CDR3 protein: CASSRPGVGNTIYF
CDR3 DNA: TGTGCCAGCAGCCGGCCGGGGGTTGGAAACACCATATATTTT

V gene: TRBV20-1
D gene: -
clone size: -
J gene: TRBJ1-2
CDR3 protein: CSASSVGDSTGTLYGYTF
CDR3 DNA: TGCAGTGCTAGTTCCGTGGGGGACTCAACAGGAACACTCTATGGCTACACCTTC

V gene: TRBV5-1
D gene: TRBD2
clone size: -
J gene: TRBJ2-2
CDR3 protein: CASSQSGALTGELFF
CDR3 DNA: TGCGCCAGCAGCCAGAGCGGGGCCCTCACCGGGGAGCTGTTTTTT

V gene: TRBV11-2
D gene: -
clone size: -
J gene: TRBJ1-3
CDR3 protein: CASHITSHSGNTIYF
CDR3 DNA: TGTGCCAGCCATATAACAAGTCACTCTGGAAACACCATATATTTT

V gene: TRBV12-3/TRBV12-4
D gene: -
clone size: -
J gene: TRBJ1-1
CDR3 protein: CASSLSDRAEAFF
CDR3 DNA: TGTGCCAGCAGTCTCTCGGACAGAGCTGAAGCTTTCTTT

V gene: TRBV6-6
D gene: TRBD2
clone size: -
J gene: TRBJ2-7
CDR3 protein: CASRLSGRLAYEQYF
CDR3 DNA: TGTGCCAGCCGGCTTAGCGGGAGGCTTGCCTACGAGCAGTACTTC

V gene: TRBV6-5
D gene: TRBD2
clone size: -
J gene: TRBJ2-2
CDR3 protein: CASSTGTSDTGELFF
CDR3 DNA: TGTGCCAGCAGTACAGGGACTAGCGACACCGGGGAGCTGTTTTTT